A selection of T cell receptor beta chains follows, all from one sample in a study of T cells expressing NK-cell markers. Following a re-call of the 5' RACE reads, TCRdb has one entry per CDR3 protein and lacks DNA. The sample holds 550,000 to 600,000 distinct CDR3 sequences. Specimen: blood T cells: a sorted CD56 or NKG2C T cell subset, CD4+ or CD8+ T cells, or bulk PBMC T cells (not recorded which). The source of these receptors is a man in his late teens or twenties in good health. Each CDR3 is given with its conserved first and last residue.

len: 15
v_gene: TRBV24-1
j_gene: TRBJ2-6
CDR3aa: CATSTGGSGANVLTF

len: 13
v_gene: TRBV28
j_gene: TRBJ2-5
CDR3aa: CASSPGTGETQYF

len: 15
v_gene: TRBV12-3/TRBV12-4
j_gene: TRBJ2-2
CDR3aa: CASSFVTSPTGELFF

len: 15
v_gene: TRBV5-6
j_gene: TRBJ2-1
CDR3aa: CASSLSWQSNYPQFF

len: 14
v_gene: TRBV5-1
j_gene: TRBJ1-1
CDR3aa: CASRRAELNTEAFF

len: 11
v_gene: TRBV20-1
j_gene: TRBJ2-1
CDR3aa: CSARGLAGRFF

len: 15
v_gene: TRBV6-5
j_gene: TRBJ2-1
CDR3aa: CASSSSAGIYNEQFF

len: 16
v_gene: TRBV6-2/TRBV6-3
j_gene: TRBJ2-2
CDR3aa: CATSYSGRMGTGELFF

len: 16
v_gene: TRBV5-4
j_gene: TRBJ2-2
CDR3aa: CASSSGPNANTGELFF

len: 12
v_gene: TRBV7-6
j_gene: TRBJ2-2
CDR3aa: CGVRSNTGELFF

len: 15
v_gene: TRBV6-1
j_gene: TRBJ1-5
CDR3aa: CASSETGKGNQPQHF

len: 13
v_gene: TRBV20-1
j_gene: TRBJ1-4
CDR3aa: CSAKTGGVEKLFF

len: 13
v_gene: TRBV6-2/TRBV6-3
j_gene: TRBJ2-7
CDR3aa: CASGQGAFYEQYF

len: 12
v_gene: TRBV18
j_gene: TRBJ2-5
CDR3aa: CASSPQRETQYF

len: 20
v_gene: TRBV29-1
j_gene: TRBJ2-1
CDR3aa: CSVTQNRNPRGTSGNNEQFF

len: 15
v_gene: TRBV5-5
j_gene: TRBJ2-1
CDR3aa: CASSSYPGANNEQFF

len: 18
v_gene: TRBV12-3/TRBV12-4
j_gene: TRBJ2-4
CDR3aa: CASSLYGSRLLAKNIQYF

len: 15
v_gene: TRBV7-7
j_gene: TRBJ2-1
CDR3aa: CASSLAEGLGNEQFF

len: 16
v_gene: TRBV12-3/TRBV12-4
j_gene: TRBJ2-1
CDR3aa: CASSLAQASGRSEQFF

len: 14
v_gene: TRBV12-3/TRBV12-4
j_gene: TRBJ1-6
CDR3aa: CASSLSEGFSPLHF

len: 15
v_gene: TRBV20-1
j_gene: TRBJ2-7
CDR3aa: CSASPQRGGYGEQYF

len: 16
v_gene: TRBV6-2/TRBV6-3
j_gene: TRBJ2-1
CDR3aa: CASSPLAGGPGNEQFF

len: 18
v_gene: TRBV6-5
j_gene: TRBJ1-5
CDR3aa: CASSRDRRRNYSNQPQHF

len: 15
v_gene: TRBV5-1
j_gene: TRBJ2-3
CDR3aa: CASSESDHSTDTQYF

len: 14
v_gene: TRBV4-2
j_gene: TRBJ1-1
CDR3aa: CASSQPEQETEAFF

len: 13
v_gene: TRBV12-3/TRBV12-4
j_gene: TRBJ2-3
CDR3aa: CASTSLRADTQYF

len: 11
v_gene: TRBV28
j_gene: TRBJ2-7
CDR3aa: CASSFGGEQYF

len: 14
v_gene: TRBV12-5
j_gene: TRBJ2-5
CDR3aa: CASGLPEFQETQYF

len: 17
v_gene: TRBV28
j_gene: TRBJ1-5
CDR3aa: CASSLWGTGGNNQPQHF

len: 13
v_gene: TRBV5-1
j_gene: TRBJ2-3
CDR3aa: CASSLGGRNTQYF

len: 17
v_gene: TRBV6-1
j_gene: TRBJ2-1
CDR3aa: CASSATSGTGGYNEQFF

len: 17
v_gene: TRBV5-6
j_gene: TRBJ1-1
CDR3aa: CASGDGPLRGRRVEAFF

len: 13
v_gene: TRBV6-5
j_gene: TRBJ2-1
CDR3aa: CASSYGPTGEQFF

len: 14
v_gene: TRBV2
j_gene: TRBJ2-3
CDR3aa: CASLKDRAGDTQYF

len: 15
v_gene: TRBV12-3/TRBV12-4
j_gene: TRBJ2-7
CDR3aa: CASSPGLPTAYEQYF

len: 16
v_gene: TRBV7-7
j_gene: TRBJ2-2
CDR3aa: CASSRSGMENTGELFF

len: 14
v_gene: TRBV12-3/TRBV12-4
j_gene: TRBJ2-1
CDR3aa: CASSFGVSGLQQFF

len: 15
v_gene: TRBV18
j_gene: TRBJ1-1
CDR3aa: CASSPPEAPGTEAFF

len: 14
v_gene: TRBV12-3/TRBV12-4
j_gene: TRBJ2-4
CDR3aa: CASSPQEPGNIQYF